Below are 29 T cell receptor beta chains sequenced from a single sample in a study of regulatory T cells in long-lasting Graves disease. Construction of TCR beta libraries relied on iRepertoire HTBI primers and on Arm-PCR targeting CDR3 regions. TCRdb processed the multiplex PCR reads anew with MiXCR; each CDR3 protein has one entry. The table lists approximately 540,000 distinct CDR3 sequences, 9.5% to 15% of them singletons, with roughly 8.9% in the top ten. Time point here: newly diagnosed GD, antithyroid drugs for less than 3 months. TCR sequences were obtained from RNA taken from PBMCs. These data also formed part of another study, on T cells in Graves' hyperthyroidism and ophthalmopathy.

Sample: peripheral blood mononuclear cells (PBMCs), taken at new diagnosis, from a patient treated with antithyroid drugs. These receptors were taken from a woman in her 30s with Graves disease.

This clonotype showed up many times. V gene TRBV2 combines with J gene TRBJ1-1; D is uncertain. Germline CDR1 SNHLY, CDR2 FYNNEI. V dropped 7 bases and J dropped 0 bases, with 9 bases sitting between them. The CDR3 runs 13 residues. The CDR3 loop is CASISLMNTEAFF. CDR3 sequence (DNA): TGTGCCAGCATATCCCTGATGAACACTGAAGCTTTCTTT.

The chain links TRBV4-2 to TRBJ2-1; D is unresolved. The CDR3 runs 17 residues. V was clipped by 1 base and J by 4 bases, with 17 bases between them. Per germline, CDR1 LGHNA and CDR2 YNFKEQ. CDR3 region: CASSQALTVSSYNEQFF. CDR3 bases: TGTGCCAGCAGCCAAGCCTTGACTGTTTCGTCGTACAATGAGCAGTTCTTC.

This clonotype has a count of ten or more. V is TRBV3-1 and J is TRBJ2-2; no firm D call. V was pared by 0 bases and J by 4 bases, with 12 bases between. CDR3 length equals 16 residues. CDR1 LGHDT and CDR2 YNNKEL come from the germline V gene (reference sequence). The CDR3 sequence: CASSQEVPRITGELFF. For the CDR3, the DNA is TGTGCCAGCAGCCAAGAGGTACCCCGTATCACCGGGGAGCTGTTTTTT.

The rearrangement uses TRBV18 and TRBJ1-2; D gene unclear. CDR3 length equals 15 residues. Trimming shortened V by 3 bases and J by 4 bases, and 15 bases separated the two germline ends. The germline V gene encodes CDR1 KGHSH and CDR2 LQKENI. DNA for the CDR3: TGTGCCAGCTCACCTGGCATCGGGCAGGTCTATGGCTACACCTTC. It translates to CASSPGIGQVYGYTF. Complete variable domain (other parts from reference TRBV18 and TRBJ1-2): NAGVMQNPRHLVRRRGQEARLRCSPMKGHSHVYWYRQLPEEGLKFMVYLQKENIIDESGMPKERFSAEFPKEGPSILRIQQVVRGDSAAYFCASSPGIGQVYGYTFGSGTRLTVV.

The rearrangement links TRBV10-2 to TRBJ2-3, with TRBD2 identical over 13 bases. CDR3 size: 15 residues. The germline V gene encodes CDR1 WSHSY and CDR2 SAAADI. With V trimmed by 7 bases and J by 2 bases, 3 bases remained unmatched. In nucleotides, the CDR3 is TGCGCCAGCACCGGACTAGCGGGAGTCACAGATACGCAGTATTTT. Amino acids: CASTGLAGVTDTQYF.

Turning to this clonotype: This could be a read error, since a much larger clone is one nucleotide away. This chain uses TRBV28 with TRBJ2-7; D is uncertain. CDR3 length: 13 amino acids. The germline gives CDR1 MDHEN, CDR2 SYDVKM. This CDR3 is CANSFPPTYEQYF. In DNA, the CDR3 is TGTGCCAACAGTTTTCCCCCTACCTACGAGCAGTACTTC.

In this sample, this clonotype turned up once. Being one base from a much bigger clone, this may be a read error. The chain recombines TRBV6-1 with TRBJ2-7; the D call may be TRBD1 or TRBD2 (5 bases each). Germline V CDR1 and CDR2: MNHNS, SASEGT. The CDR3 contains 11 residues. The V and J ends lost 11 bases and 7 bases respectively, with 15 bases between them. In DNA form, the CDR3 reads TGTGCCGGCGCAGACGGGGCAGAGCAGTACTTC. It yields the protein CAGADGAEQYF.

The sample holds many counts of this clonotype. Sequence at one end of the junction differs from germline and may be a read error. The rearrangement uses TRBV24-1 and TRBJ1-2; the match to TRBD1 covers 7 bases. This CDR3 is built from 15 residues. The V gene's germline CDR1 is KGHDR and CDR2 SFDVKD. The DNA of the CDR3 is TGTGCCACCAGACCTTTGAGGGACAGCCCGCTCTCTGCCTCCTTC. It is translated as CATRPLRDSPLSASF.

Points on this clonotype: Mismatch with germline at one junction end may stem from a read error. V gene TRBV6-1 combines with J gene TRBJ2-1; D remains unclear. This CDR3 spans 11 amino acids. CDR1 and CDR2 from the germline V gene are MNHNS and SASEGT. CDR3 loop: CASSLYNEQLF. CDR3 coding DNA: TGTGCCAGCAGCCTGTACAATGAGCAGCTCTTC.

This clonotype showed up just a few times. The CDR3 sequence: CASSLGIKAYYGYTF. CDR3 DNA sequence: TGTGCCAGCAGCCTAGGAATAAAGGCTTACTATGGCTACACCTTC. The V call is TRBV14, the J call TRBJ1-2; no reliable D call. There are 15 residues in the CDR3. Trimming cost V 4 bases and J 3 bases, with 15 bases left between them. Germline lookup yields CDR1 SGHDN and CDR2 FVKESK.

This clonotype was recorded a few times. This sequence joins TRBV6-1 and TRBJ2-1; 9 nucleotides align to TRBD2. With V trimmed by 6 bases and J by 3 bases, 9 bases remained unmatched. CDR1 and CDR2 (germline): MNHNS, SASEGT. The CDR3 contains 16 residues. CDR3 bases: TGTGCCAGCAGGGGCCTTGCGGGAGGGAGCTACAATGAGCAGTTCTTC. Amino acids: CASRGLAGGSYNEQFF.

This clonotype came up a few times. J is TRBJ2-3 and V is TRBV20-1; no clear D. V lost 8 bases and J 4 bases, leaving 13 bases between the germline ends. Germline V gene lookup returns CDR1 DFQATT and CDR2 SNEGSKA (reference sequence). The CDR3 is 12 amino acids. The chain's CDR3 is CSPTGGSDTQYF. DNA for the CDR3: TGCAGTCCCACCGGTGGTTCAGATACGCAGTATTTT.

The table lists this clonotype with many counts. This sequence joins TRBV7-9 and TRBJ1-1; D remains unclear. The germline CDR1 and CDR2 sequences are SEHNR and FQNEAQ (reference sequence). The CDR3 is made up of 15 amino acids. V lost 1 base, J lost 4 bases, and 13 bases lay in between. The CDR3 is CASSLVFEAGTEAFF. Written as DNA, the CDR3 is TGTGCCAGCAGCTTAGTATTCGAGGCCGGCACTGAAGCTTTCTTT.

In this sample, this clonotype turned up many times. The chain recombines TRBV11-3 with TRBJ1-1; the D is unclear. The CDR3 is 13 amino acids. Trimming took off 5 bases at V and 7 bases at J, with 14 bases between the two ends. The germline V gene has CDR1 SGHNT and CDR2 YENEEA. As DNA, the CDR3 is TGTGCCAGCAGCCTTAGACCCGACGGTGAAGCTTTCTTT. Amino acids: CASSLRPDGEAFF.

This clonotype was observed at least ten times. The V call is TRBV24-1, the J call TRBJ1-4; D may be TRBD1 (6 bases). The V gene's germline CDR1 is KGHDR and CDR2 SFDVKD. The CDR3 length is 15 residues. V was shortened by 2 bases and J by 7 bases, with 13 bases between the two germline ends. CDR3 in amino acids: CATSDSTGQGEKLFF. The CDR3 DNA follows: TGTGCCACCAGTGATTCGACAGGTCAAGGTGAAAAACTGTTTTTT.

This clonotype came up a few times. As DNA, the CDR3 is TGCAGTGCCGAGCGCGATGAGGACAATCAGCCCCAGCATTTT. Translating gives CSAERDEDNQPQHF. The chain combines TRBV20-1 with TRBJ1-5; unclear D gene. There are 14 residues in the CDR3. The V end lost 6 bases, the J end lost 3 bases, and 15 bases lay between the germline ends. Per the germline V gene, CDR1 is DFQATT and CDR2 is SNEGSKA (reference sequence).

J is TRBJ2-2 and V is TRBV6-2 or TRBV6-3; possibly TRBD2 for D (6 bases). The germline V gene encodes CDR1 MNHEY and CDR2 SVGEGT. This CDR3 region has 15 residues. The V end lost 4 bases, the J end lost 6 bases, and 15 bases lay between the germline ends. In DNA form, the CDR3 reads TGTGCCAGCAGTTGGGGACTCCTCGGTTCCGGGGAGCTGTTTTTT. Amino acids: CASSWGLLGSGELFF.

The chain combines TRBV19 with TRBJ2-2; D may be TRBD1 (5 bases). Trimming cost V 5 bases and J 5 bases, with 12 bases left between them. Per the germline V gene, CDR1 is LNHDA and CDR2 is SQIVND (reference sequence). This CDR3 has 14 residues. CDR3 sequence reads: CASSPLPGTGELFF. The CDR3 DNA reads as TGTGCCAGTAGTCCCCTTCCAGGGACCGGGGAGCTGTTTTTT.

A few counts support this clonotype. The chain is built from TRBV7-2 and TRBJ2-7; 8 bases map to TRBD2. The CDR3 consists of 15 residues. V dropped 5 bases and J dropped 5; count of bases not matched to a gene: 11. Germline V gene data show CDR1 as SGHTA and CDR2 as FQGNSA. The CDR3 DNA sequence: TGTGCCAGCAGCCGAGGGTCCAGCGGGAGCAACGAGCAGTACTTC. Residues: CASSRGSSGSNEQYF.

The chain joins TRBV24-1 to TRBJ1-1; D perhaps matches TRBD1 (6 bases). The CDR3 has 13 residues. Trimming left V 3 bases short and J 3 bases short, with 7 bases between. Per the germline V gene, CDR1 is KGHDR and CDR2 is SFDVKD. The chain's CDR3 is CATSDHRDTEAFF. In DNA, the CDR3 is TGTGCCACCAGTGATCACAGGGACACTGAAGCTTTCTTT.

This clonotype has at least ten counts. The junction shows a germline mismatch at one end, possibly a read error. Here the CDR3 DNA reads TGTGCCAGCTCACTGGGGACAGACTTCGGAGGGGTGGACTTC. This encodes CASSLGTDFGGVDF. The chain is built from TRBV18 and TRBJ2-7; a weak D match, TRBD1 (7 bases). This CDR3 region has 14 residues. CDR1 and CDR2 (germline): KGHSH, LQKENI.

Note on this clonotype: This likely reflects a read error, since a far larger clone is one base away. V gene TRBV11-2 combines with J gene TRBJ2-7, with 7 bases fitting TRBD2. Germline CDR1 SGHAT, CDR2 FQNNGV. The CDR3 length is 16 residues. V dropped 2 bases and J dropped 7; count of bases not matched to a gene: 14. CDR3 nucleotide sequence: TGTGCCAGCAGCTTATGGGTGGGGAGGGTCTACAATGAGCAGTACTTC. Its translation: CASSLWVGRVYNEQYF. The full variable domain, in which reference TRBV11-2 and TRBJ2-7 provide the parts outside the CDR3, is EAGVAQSPRYKIIEKRQSVAFWCNPISGHATLYWYQQILGQGPKLLIQFQNNGVVDDSQLPKDRFSAERLKGVDSTLKIQPAKLEDSAVYLCASSLWVGRVYNEQYFGPGTRLTVT.

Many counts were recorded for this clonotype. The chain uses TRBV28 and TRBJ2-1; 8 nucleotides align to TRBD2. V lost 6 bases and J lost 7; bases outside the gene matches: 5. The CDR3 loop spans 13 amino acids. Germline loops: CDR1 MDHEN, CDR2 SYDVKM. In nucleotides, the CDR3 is TGTGCCAGCAGGACTAGCGACGGGAATGAGCAGTTCTTC. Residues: CASRTSDGNEQFF.

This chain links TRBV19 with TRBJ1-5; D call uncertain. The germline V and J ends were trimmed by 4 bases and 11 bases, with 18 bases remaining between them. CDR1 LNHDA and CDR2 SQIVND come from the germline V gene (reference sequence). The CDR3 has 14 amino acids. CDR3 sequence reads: CASSNREPRMTQHF. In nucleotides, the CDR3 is TGTGCCAGTAGTAACCGGGAACCACGGATGACCCAGCATTTT.

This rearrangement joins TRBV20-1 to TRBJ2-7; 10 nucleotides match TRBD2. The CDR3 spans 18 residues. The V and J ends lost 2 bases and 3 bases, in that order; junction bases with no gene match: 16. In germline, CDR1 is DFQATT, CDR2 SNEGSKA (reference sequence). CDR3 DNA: TGCAGTGCTAGACATCGTAACCGGGTACTAGCGGGACTCTACGAGCAGTACTTC. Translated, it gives CSARHRNRVLAGLYEQYF.

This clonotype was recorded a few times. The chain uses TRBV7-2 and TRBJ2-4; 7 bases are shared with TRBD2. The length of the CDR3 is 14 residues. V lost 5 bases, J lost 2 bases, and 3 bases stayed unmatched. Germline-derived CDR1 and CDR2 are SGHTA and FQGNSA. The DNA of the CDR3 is TGTGCCAGCAGCCGGGGAGGGACCAAAAACATTCAGTACTTC. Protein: CASSRGGTKNIQYF.

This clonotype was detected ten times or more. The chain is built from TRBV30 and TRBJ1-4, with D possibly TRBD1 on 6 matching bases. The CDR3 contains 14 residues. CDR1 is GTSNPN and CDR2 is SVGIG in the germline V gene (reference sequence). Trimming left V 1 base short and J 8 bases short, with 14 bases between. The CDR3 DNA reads TGTGCCTGGAGTGGTCGCAGGGGACGGGAAAAACTGTTTTTT. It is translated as CAWSGRRGREKLFF.

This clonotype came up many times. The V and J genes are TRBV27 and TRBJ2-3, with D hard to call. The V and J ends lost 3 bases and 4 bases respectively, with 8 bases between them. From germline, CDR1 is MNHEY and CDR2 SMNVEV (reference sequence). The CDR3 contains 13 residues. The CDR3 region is CASSFLVSDTQYF. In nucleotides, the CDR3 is TGTGCCAGCAGTTTCCTAGTCTCAGATACGCAGTATTTT.

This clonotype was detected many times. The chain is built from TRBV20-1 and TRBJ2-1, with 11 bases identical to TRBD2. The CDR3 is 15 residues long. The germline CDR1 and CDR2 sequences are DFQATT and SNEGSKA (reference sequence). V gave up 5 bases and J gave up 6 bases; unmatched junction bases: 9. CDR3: CSALPGTSGTNEQFF. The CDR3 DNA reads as TGCAGTGCTCTCCCCGGGACTAGCGGTACCAATGAGCAGTTCTTC.